The text below deals with one T cell receptor (beta chain). Its target is not known. This entry is derived from a study of T cell responses to AZD1222 COVID-19 vaccine. The germline V and J ends were trimmed by 1 base and 3 bases, with 12 bases remaining between them. This CDR3 spans 15 amino acids. Germline V gene lookup returns CDR1 SGHTA and CDR2 FQGNSA. Assay used: immunoSEQ multiplex PCR; TCRdb lists only in-frame clones, some missing. The sample includes fewer than 110,000 clones, approximately 89% of them seen just once. Notes on the study in general: Epitopes outside B.1.351 and B.1.1.7 mutated regions reportedly drew nearly half of spike TCRs. Repertoires were obtained only post-peak T cell response. Donors, mostly white British, included more females; clonal diversity was possibly underestimated.

The sequencing used peripheral blood, collected on day 0 of AZD1222 vaccination. This sequence joins TRBV7-2 and TRBJ1-2; maybe TRBD1 (5 bases). This receptor was identified in an adult in good health. The CDR3 DNA follows: TGTGCCAGCAGCTTAGGAGTTGGGACGTACTATGGCTACACCTTC. Residues: CASSLGVGTYYGYTF.